The 18 T cell receptor beta chains below come from one sample, sequenced in a study of Ad26.COV2.S vaccination and SARS-CoV-2 variants. Profiling relied on immunoSEQ multiplex PCR, and the TCRdb table lists in-frame clones only, not all of them. The data contain 500,000 or so clones, 89% of them singletons. Treatment here: approximately 18 received Ad26.COV2.S at low or high dose, single or two shots; five or six received placebo; per-sample allocation not given. Material that was analyzed had been drawn on day 63 after the first vaccine or placebo injection. The sample was peripheral blood, taken in a trial of Ad26.COV2.S vaccine versus placebo. Receptor source: a person aged 18-65 years who received the Ad26.COV2.S COVID-19 vaccine or a placebo.

The J gene is TRBJ2-1, the V gene TRBV24-1; tentative D call: TRBD2 (5 bases). The CDR3 has 16 residues. V lost 2 bases, J lost 2 bases, and 12 bases lay in between. The germline V gene encodes CDR1 KGHDR and CDR2 SFDVKD. The CDR3 loop is CATSDSGAAAYNEQFF. DNA for the CDR3: TGTGCCACCAGTGATTCCGGAGCGGCTGCCTACAATGAGCAGTTCTTC.

The chain is built from TRBV7-2 and TRBJ2-4, with D maybe TRBD1 (5 bases). Germline-derived CDR1 and CDR2 are SGHTA and FQGNSA. Trimming removed 3 bases at V and 5 bases at J, with 14 bases between. This CDR3 is built from 15 residues. The CDR3 is CASSLNGAGQNIQYF. DNA for the CDR3: TGTGCCAGCAGCTTGAATGGGGCAGGTCAAAACATTCAGTACTTC.

The chain combines TRBV11-3 with TRBJ2-5, with D perhaps TRBD1 or TRBD2 (6 bases each). V was clipped by 0 bases and J by 2 bases, with 10 bases between them. The CDR3 is 15 amino acids. The germline V gene encodes CDR1 SGHNT and CDR2 YENEEA. Here the CDR3 reads CASSLDGGPQETQYF. CDR3 sequence (DNA): TGTGCCAGCAGCTTAGATGGGGGGCCGCAAGAGACCCAGTACTTC.

Here the CDR3 DNA reads TGTGCCAGCAACGGGCTAAGGGATTCACCCCTCCACTTT. Protein product: CASNGLRDSPLHF. This chain links TRBV2 with TRBJ1-6; no firm D call. V was shortened by 7 bases and J by 8 bases, with 12 bases between the two germline ends. Germline CDR1 reads SNHLY; CDR2 reads FYNNEI. This CDR3 is built from 13 residues.

The chain recombines TRBV7-2 with TRBJ1-6; D uncertain. Per germline, CDR1 SGHTA and CDR2 FQGNSA. The CDR3 runs to 14 residues. V was cut by 5 bases and J by 7 bases, with 12 bases left in between. CDR3 in DNA: TGTGCCAGCAGCCTGACCGTTCCCAATTCACCCCTCCACTTT. This sequence encodes CASSLTVPNSPLHF.

The rearrangement uses TRBV28 and TRBJ2-7; TRBD2 matches at 12 bases. This CDR3 has 18 amino acids. The germline V gene has CDR1 MDHEN and CDR2 SYDVKM. V gave up 4 bases and J gave up 0 bases; unmatched junction bases: 10. CDR3 protein: CASSSLWTTSGGSYEQYF. In nucleotides, the CDR3 is TGTGCCAGCAGTTCCCTATGGACGACTAGCGGGGGCTCCTACGAGCAGTACTTC.

This chain links TRBV4-3 with TRBJ1-4, with D hard to call. Germline CDR1 and CDR2: LGHNA and YSLEER. CDR3 length: 16 residues. Trimming left V 0 bases short and J 0 bases short, with 8 bases between. CDR3 nucleotide sequence: TGCGCCAGCAGCCAAGATATTGGGGCAACTAATGAAAAACTGTTTTTT. The encoded protein is CASSQDIGATNEKLFF.

The chain has TRBV24-1 and TRBJ1-5; the D gene is possibly TRBD1 (6 bases). Germline assignment: CDR1 KGHDR and CDR2 SFDVKD. V dropped 4 bases and J dropped 7 bases, with 16 bases sitting between them. This CDR3 spans 15 amino acids. CDR3 region: CATSDSRGGRQPQHF. In DNA, the CDR3 is TGTGCCACCAGTGACTCCAGGGGCGGAAGGCAGCCCCAGCATTTT.

The chain links TRBV4-3 to TRBJ2-2, with a tentative D call TRBD2 (5 bases). This CDR3 contains 18 residues. Germline V gives CDR1 LGHNA, CDR2 YSLEER. V lost 3 bases and J lost 4, with 21 bases in between. The CDR3 reads CASSHALEKRPFTGELFF. The CDR3 DNA is TGCGCCAGCAGCCATGCCCTAGAGAAGCGGCCCTTCACCGGGGAGCTGTTTTTT.

This rearrangement joins TRBV5-5 to TRBJ2-5; TRBD2 might be the D (5 bases). This CDR3 is built from 13 residues. V lost 0 bases, J lost 5 bases, and 8 bases lay in between. From germline, CDR1 is SGHKS and CDR2 YYEKEE (reference sequence). This chain's CDR3 is CASSLDGEETQYF. The CDR3 nucleotides read TGTGCCAGCAGCTTGGACGGGGAGGAGACCCAGTACTTC.

This clone has a single count. The genes are TRBV28 and TRBJ1-1, with a possible D match to TRBD1 (5 bases). The CDR3 extends over 15 amino acids. The germline gives CDR1 MDHEN, CDR2 SYDVKM. Deletions cut 6 bases from V and 1 base from J, with 15 bases between. CDR3: CASSWGRAGNTEAFF. In DNA form, the CDR3 reads TGTGCCAGCAGCTGGGGCAGGGCAGGGAACACTGAAGCTTTCTTT. Drawing the rest from reference TRBV28 and TRBJ1-1, the complete variable domain is DVKVTQSSRYLVKRTGEKVFLECVQDMDHENMFWYRQDPGLGLRLIYFSYDVKMKEKGDIPEGYSVSREKKERFSLILESASTNQTSMYLCASSWGRAGNTEAFFGQGTRLTVV.

The chain uses TRBV28 and TRBJ2-1; a weak D match, TRBD2 (7 bases). V shed 6 bases and J shed 12 bases, with 18 bases lying between them. The CDR3 sequence is 13 residues long. CDR1 and CDR2 (germline): MDHEN, SYDVKM. This CDR3 reads CASRSGGPRRQFF. As DNA, the CDR3 is TGTGCCAGCAGGTCGGGGGGCCCAAGGAGGCAGTTCTTC.

The chain recombines TRBV13 with TRBJ1-2, with a weak D call TRBD1 (5 bases). CDR1 and CDR2 (germline): PRHDT, FYEKMQ (reference sequence). Trimming left V 1 base short and J 6 bases short, with 9 bases between. The CDR3 totals 13 residues. The CDR3 sequence is CASSLEGLDGYTF. Here the CDR3 DNA reads TGTGCCAGCAGCTTAGAGGGGCTGGATGGCTACACCTTC.

The chain couples TRBV6-5 to TRBJ1-5; the D gene is possibly TRBD1 (5 bases). V was clipped by 0 bases and J by 1 base, with 7 bases between them. Looked up from germline, CDR1 is MNHEY and CDR2 is SVGAGI. This CDR3 comprises 15 residues. The CDR3 spells CASSYSWGSNQPQHF. In DNA, the CDR3 is TGTGCCAGCAGTTACTCATGGGGGAGCAATCAGCCCCAGCATTTT.

As DNA, the CDR3 is TGTGCCACCAGTGTAACTGGTGGGGCCAACGTCCTGACTTTC. Protein sequence: CATSVTGGANVLTF. V and J are TRBV24-1 and TRBJ2-6; D remains ambiguous. V lost 5 bases, J lost 3 bases, and 7 bases lay in between. This CDR3 is 14 amino acids long. The germline V gene has CDR1 KGHDR and CDR2 SFDVKD.

V is TRBV18 and J is TRBJ1-1; a weak D match, TRBD1 (5 bases). Trimming took off 3 bases at V and 5 bases at J, with 25 bases between the two ends. The CDR3 consists of 18 residues. Germline V lookup: CDR1 KGHSH, CDR2 LQKENI. The CDR3 loop is CASSPYRWHPGTQTEAFF. The CDR3 DNA is TGTGCCAGCTCACCTTACCGTTGGCACCCAGGGACTCAGACTGAAGCTTTCTTT.

The chain uses TRBV7-2 and TRBJ1-1, with 9 bases matching TRBD1. The germline gives CDR1 SGHTA, CDR2 FQGNSA. Germline trimming cut 4 bases from V and 0 bases from J; bases unmatched to any gene: 9. The CDR3 has 17 residues. CDR3 DNA sequence: TGTGCCAGCAGCTACGGGACAGGGTGGTCTGTGAACACTGAAGCTTTCTTT. Its protein product is CASSYGTGWSVNTEAFF.

The chain uses TRBV15 and TRBJ1-1, with 7 bases matching TRBD1. Germline trimming cut 0 bases from V and 3 bases from J; bases unmatched to any gene: 19. The CDR3 is made up of 20 amino acids. CDR1 is LNHNV, CDR2 YYDKDF, per germline (reference sequence). CDR3 nucleotide sequence: TGTGCCACCAGCAGAGATCTCTGGCTTTTAACAGGGGAGAAGGACACTGAAGCTTTCTTT. Its protein is CATSRDLWLLTGEKDTEAFF. The entire variable domain, with the rest obtained from reference TRBV15 and TRBJ1-1, is as follows: DAMVIQNPRYQVTQFGKPVTLSCSQTLNHNVMYWYQQKSSQAPKLLFHYYDKDFNNEADTPDNFQSRRPNTSFCFLDIRSPGLGDTAMYLCATSRDLWLLTGEKDTEAFFGQGTRLTVV.